The TCR beta chain described here comes from a study of cytomegalovirus exposure and HLA in healthy donors. Libraries were prepared by immunoSEQ multiplex PCR; TCRdb keeps only in-frame clonotypes and omits some of them. The sample consists of tens of thousands of clones, about 93% of them appearing once. Points from the study as a whole: Within the approximately 130 validation repertoires, first-cohort TCR clusters tended to co-occur, according to a later analysis. The investigators catalogued under 200 TCR beta chains as cytomegalovirus-associated.

The donors were members of the validation cohort, which comprised 100 to 150 subjects and was separate from the first cohort of roughly 700 subjects. Concerning this clone itself: As yet, its antigen is unknown.

This sequence originates from a woman between 18 and 29 years old in good health and CMV-seropositive. Source material: PBMCs.

CDR3 loop: CASSPGLAGVYEQYF. The CDR3 DNA sequence: TGTGCCAGTAGTCCCGGACTAGCGGGGGTATACGAGCAGTACTTC. V usage is TRBV19 and J usage is TRBJ2-7; the match to TRBD2 covers 13 bases. CDR3 length: 15 residues. V was clipped by 5 bases and J by 4 bases; unmatched bases: 5. Germline V gene data show CDR1 as LNHDA and CDR2 as SQIVND (reference sequence).